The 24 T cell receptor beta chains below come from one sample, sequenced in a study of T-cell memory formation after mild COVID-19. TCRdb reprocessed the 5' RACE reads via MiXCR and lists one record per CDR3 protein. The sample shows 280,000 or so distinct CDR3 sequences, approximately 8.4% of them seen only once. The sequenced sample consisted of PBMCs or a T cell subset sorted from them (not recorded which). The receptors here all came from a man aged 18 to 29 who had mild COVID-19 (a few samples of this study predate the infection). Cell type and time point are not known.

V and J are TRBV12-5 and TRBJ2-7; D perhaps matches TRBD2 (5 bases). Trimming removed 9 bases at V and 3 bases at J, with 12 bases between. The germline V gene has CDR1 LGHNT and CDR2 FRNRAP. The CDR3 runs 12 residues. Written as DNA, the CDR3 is TGTGCTAGCCTGCAACGGGGCTACGAGCAGTACTTC. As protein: CASLQRGYEQYF. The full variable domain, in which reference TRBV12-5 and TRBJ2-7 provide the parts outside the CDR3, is DARVTQTPRHKVTEMGQEVTMRCQPILGHNTVFWYRQTMMQGLELLAYFRNRAPLDDSGMPKDRFSAEMPDATLATLKIQPSEPRDSAVYFCASLQRGYEQYFGPGTRLTVT.

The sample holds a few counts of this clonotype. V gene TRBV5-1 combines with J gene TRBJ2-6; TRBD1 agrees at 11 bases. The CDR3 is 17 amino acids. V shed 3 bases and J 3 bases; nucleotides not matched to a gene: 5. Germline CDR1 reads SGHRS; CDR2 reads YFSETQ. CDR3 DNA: TGCGCCAGCAGCTCCGGACAGGGGGCGGGTGGGGCCAACGTCCTGACTTTC. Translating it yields CASSSGQGAGGANVLTF.

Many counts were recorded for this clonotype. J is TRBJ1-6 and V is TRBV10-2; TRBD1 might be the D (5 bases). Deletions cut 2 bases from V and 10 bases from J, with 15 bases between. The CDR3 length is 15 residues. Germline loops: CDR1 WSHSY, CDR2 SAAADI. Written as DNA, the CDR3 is TGCGCCAGCAGTGAGCCAACGACAGTAGGGTCACCCCTCCACTTT. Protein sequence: CASSEPTTVGSPLHF.

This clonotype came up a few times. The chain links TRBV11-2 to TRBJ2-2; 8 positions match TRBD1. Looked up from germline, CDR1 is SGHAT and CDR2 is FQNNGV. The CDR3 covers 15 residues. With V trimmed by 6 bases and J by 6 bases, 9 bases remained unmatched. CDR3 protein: CASRPNRGAPGELFF. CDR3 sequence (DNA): TGTGCCAGCAGACCCAACAGGGGGGCTCCCGGGGAGCTGTTTTTT.

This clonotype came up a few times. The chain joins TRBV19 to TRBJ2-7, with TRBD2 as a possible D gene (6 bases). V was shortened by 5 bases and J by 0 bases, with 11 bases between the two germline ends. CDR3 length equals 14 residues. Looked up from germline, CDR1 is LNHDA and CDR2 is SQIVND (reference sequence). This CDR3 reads CASSVTSSSYEQYF. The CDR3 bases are TGTGCCAGTAGTGTCACTAGCAGCTCCTACGAGCAGTACTTC.

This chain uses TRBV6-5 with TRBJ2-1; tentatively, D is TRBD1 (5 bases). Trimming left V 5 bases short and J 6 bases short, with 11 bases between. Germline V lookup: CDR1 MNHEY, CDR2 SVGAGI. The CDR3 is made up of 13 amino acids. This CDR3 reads CASSGVRGNEQFF. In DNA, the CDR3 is TGTGCCAGCAGTGGGGTTAGGGGCAATGAGCAGTTCTTC.

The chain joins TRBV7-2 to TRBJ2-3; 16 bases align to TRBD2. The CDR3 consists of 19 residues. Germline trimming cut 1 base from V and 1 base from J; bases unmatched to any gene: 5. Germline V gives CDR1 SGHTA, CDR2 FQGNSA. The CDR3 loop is CASSLVGTSGGAGTDTQYF. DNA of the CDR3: TGTGCCAGCAGCTTAGTCGGGACTAGCGGGGGGGCCGGCACAGATACGCAGTATTTT.

The CDR3 here is CASRLAPSSREYNEQFF. Written as DNA, the CDR3 is TGTGCAAGTCGCTTAGCGCCGTCTAGCAGGGAGTACAATGAGCAGTTCTTC. This chain joins TRBV12-2 and TRBJ2-1; TRBD2, as called in the table, went unchecked against the DNA. TRBV12-2 has pseudogene status. This CDR3 is built from 17 residues.

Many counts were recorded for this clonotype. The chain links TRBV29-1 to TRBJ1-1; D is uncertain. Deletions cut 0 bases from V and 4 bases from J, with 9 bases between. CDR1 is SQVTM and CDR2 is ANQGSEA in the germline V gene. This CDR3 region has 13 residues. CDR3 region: CSVEDDRSTEAFF. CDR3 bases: TGCAGCGTTGAAGACGATCGTAGCACTGAAGCTTTCTTT.

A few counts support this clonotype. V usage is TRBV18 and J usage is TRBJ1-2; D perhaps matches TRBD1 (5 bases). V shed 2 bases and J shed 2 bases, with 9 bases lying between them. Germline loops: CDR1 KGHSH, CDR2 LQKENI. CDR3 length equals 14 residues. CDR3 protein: CASSPSTENYGYTF. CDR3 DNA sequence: TGTGCCAGCTCACCATCGACAGAAAACTATGGCTACACCTTC.

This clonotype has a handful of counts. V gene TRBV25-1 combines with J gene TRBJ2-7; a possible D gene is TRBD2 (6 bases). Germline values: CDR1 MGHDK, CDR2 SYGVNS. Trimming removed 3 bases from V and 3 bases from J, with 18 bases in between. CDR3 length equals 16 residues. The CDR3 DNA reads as TGTGCCAGCAGTGATCCCACGCGGAGGGTCAGCTACGAGCAGTACGTC. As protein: CASSDPTRRVSYEQYV.

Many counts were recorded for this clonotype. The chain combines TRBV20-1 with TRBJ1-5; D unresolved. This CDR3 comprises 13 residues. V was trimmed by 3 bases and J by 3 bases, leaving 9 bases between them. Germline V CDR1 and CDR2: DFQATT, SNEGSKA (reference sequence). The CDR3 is CSARSSHNQPQHF. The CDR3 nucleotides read TGCAGTGCTAGGTCCAGCCACAATCAGCCCCAGCATTTT.

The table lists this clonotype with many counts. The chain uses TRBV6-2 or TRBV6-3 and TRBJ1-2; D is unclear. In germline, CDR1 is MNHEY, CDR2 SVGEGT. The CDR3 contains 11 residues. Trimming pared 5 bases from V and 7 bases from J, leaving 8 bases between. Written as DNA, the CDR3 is TGTGCCAGCAGTACGACATTTGGCTACACCTTC. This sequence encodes CASSTTFGYTF.

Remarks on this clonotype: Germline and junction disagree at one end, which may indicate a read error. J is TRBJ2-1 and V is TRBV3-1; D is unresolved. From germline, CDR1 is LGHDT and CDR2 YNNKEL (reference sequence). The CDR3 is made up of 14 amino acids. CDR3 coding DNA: TGTGCCAGCAGCCAAGTTACGCCGAGCAATGAGCAGCTCTTC. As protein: CASSQVTPSNEQLF.

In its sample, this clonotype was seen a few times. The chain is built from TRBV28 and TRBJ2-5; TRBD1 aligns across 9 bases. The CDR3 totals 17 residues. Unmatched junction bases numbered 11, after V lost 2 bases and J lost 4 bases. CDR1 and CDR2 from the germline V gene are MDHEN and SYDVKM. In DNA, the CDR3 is TGTGCCAGCAGTTTACCCTCCGGGACAGGGTTGGGAGAGACCCAGTACTTC. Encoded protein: CASSLPSGTGLGETQYF.

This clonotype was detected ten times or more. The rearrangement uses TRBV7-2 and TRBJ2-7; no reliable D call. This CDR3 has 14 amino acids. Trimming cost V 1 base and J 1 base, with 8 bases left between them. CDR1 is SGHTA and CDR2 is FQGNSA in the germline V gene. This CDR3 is CASSLGSGSYEQYV. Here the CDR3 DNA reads TGTGCCAGCAGCTTAGGCTCCGGTTCCTACGAGCAGTACGTC.

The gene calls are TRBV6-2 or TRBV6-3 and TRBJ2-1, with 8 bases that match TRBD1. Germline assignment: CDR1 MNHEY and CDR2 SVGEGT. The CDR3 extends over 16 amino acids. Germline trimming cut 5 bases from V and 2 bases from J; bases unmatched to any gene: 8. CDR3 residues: CASSRQGARTYNEQFF. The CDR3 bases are TGTGCCAGCAGTCGGCAGGGGGCTAGGACCTACAATGAGCAGTTCTTC.

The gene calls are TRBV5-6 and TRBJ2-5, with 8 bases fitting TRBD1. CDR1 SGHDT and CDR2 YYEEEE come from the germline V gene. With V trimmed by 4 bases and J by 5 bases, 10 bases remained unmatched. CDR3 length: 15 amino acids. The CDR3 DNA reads TGTGCCAGCAGCCTTACAGGGGGTGCAGAGGAGACCCAGTACTTC. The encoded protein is CASSLTGGAEETQYF.

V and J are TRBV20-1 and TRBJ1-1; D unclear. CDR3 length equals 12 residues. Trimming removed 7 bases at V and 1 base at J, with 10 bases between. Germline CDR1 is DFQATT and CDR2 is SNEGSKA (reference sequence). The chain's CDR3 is CSGRIGNTEAFF. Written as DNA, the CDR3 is TGCAGTGGTCGGATTGGGAACACTGAAGCTTTCTTT.

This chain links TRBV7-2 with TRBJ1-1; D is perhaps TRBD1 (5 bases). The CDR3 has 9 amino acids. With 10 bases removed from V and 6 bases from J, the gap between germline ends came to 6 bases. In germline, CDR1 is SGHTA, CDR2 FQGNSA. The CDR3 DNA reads TGTGCCACGGGGGCTGAAGCTTTCTTT. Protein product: CATGAEAFF. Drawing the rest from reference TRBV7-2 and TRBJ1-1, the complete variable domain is GAGVSQSPSNKVTEKGKDVELRCDPISGHTALYWYRQSLGQGLEFLIYFQGNSAPDKSGLPSDRFSAERTGGSVSTLTIQRTQQEDSAVYLCATGAEAFFGQGTRLTVV.

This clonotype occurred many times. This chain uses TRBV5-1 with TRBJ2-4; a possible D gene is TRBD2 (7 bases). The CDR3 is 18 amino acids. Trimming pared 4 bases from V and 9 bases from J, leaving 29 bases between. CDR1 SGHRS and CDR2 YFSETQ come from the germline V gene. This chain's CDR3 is CASSQEALAGRRGGIQYF. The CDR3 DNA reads TGCGCCAGCAGCCAAGAGGCCTTGGCGGGCCGGAGGGGGGGCATTCAGTACTTC.

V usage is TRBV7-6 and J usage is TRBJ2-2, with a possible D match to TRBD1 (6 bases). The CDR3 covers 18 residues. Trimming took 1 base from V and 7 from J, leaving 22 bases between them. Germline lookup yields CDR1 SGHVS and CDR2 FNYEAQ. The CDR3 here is CASSLGYRDKVRGGELFF. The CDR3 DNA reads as TGTGCCAGCAGCTTAGGTTACCGGGACAAGGTTCGGGGCGGGGAGCTGTTTTTT.

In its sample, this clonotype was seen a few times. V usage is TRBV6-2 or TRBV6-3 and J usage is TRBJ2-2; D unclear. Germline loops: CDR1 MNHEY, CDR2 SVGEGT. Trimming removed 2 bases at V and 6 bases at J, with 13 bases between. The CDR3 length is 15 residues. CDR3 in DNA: TGTGCCAGCAGTTACCCGATCCGCGCGGCCGGGGAGCTGTTTTTT. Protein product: CASSYPIRAAGELFF.

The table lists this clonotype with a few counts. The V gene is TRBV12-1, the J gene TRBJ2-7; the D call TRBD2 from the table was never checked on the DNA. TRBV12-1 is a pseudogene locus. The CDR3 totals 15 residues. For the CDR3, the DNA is TGTGCCAGCAGCTTTACCAGCGGGGTTCCCTACGAGCAGTACGTC. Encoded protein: CASSFTSGVPYEQYV.